Listed below are T cell receptor beta chains from one sample, sequenced in a study of blood T cell repertoires in COVID-19. This table comes from immunoSEQ multiplex PCR, and its TCRdb copy is limited to in-frame clones, with some not included. The table has 150,000 or so clones, roughly nine tenths seen once; the top ten hold over 4.5%. The sample taken for sequencing was peripheral blood. The receptor set was obtained from a human donor in a cohort sampled during active COVID-19. The conserved cysteine and the conserved F or W are not part of the CDR3 here. Clone size, where shown, is once, few, many, or a class for clones that have expanded.

clone size: NA; V gene: TRBV28; CDR3 protein: ASSTGTSQETQY
clone size: NA; V gene: TRBV2; CDR3 protein: ASSDVSGDEQY
clone size: NA; V gene: TRBV3-1/TRBV3-2; CDR3 protein: ASSQVTSAGTGELF
clone size: NA; V gene: TRBV7-2; CDR3 protein: ASSSSGREGEQY
clone size: NA; V gene: TRBV7-8; CDR3 protein: ASSTRTSGATKNIQY
clone size: NA; V gene: TRBV6-5; CDR3 protein: ASRDDKNYGYT
clone size: NA; V gene: TRBV11-3; CDR3 protein: ASTPRPAYEQY
clone size: NA; V gene: TRBV2; CDR3 protein: ASVPDRGLEGY
clone size: NA; V gene: TRBV10-3; CDR3 protein: AISPGGRSNEKLF
clone size: NA; V gene: TRBV5-1; CDR3 protein: ASIRDPGNTEAF
clone size: few; V gene: TRBV2; CDR3 protein: ASRLRTGATNYGYT
clone size: NA; V gene: TRBV30; CDR3 protein: AWSVETHTEAF
clone size: NA; V gene: TRBV30; CDR3 protein: AWTPGASNEKLF
clone size: NA; V gene: TRBV10-3; CDR3 protein: AISDGSRTSGRPISYNEQF
clone size: NA; V gene: TRBV28; CDR3 protein: ASTLGGQGDFYGYT
clone size: NA; V gene: TRBV6-2/TRBV6-3; CDR3 protein: ASSYSSGRGVSYNEQF
clone size: NA; V gene: TRBV7-8; CDR3 protein: ASSPNEKLF
clone size: NA; V gene: TRBV7-9; CDR3 protein: ASSRGGVDTEAF
clone size: NA; V gene: TRBV19; CDR3 protein: ASSIPTSGPKHEQF
clone size: NA; V gene: TRBV11-3; CDR3 protein: ASSLVGSGRSYNEQF
clone size: NA; V gene: TRBV6-5; CDR3 protein: ASSYNLGRGEGYT
clone size: NA; V gene: TRBV28; CDR3 protein: ASSRGGYT
clone size: few; V gene: TRBV7-9; CDR3 protein: ASSSSGQTYEQY
clone size: NA; V gene: TRBV11-1; CDR3 protein: ASSWTSGGRGTQY
clone size: NA; V gene: TRBV19; CDR3 protein: ASSIDRGLAGPTRDEQF
clone size: NA; V gene: TRBV10-3; CDR3 protein: AISQSMNTEAF
clone size: NA; V gene: TRBV6-5; CDR3 protein: ATADRGESPLH
clone size: NA; V gene: TRBV6-5; CDR3 protein: ASRDSSGNTIY
clone size: NA; V gene: TRBV6-6; CDR3 protein: ASSRRLAGVLPDTQY
clone size: NA; V gene: TRBV12-3/TRBV12-4; CDR3 protein: ASSSTGVGAF
clone size: NA; V gene: TRBV4-1; CDR3 protein: ASAMYRGPTDTQY
clone size: NA; V gene: TRBV7-2; CDR3 protein: ASSTVAGAEYEQY
clone size: NA; V gene: TRBV10-3; CDR3 protein: AIKVEGSYNEQF
clone size: NA; V gene: TRBV10-3; CDR3 protein: AISDMASRSGNTIY
clone size: NA; V gene: TRBV5-1; CDR3 protein: ASSITAEGNSPLH
clone size: NA; V gene: TRBV11-2; CDR3 protein: ASSPTRFRNEQF